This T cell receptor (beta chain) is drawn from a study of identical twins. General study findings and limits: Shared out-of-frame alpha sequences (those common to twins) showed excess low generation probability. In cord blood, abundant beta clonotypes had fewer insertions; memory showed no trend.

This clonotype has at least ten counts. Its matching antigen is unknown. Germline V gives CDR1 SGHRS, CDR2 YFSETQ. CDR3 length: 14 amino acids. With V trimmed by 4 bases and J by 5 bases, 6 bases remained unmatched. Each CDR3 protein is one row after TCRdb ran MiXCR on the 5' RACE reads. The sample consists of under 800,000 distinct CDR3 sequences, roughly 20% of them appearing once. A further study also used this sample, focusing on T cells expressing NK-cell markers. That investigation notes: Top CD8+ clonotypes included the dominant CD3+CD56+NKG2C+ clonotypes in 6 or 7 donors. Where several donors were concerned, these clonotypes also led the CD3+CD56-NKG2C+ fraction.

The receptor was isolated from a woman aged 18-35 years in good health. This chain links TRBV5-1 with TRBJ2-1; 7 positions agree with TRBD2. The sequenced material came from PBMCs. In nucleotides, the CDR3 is TGCGCCAGCAGCCCCGGGACTACCAACAATGAGCAGTTCTTC. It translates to CASSPGTTNNEQFF.